This T cell receptor (beta chain) was documented in a study of shared clonotypes between healthy human individuals. CDR3 length equals 13 residues. Germline V CDR1 and CDR2: LGHNA, YSLEER. The V gene lost 0 bases and the J gene lost 12 bases, with 15 bases spanning the gap. TCRdb's table, derived via immunoSEQ multiplex PCR, lists solely in-frame clones and lacks some. The sample shows over a million clones, around 97% of them seen only once. Material for sequencing was naive CD4+ T cells sorted from blood. Specified subset: CD45RA+ positively selected. The receptor was isolated from a man aged 25 to 40 in good health. J is TRBJ2-7 and V is TRBV4-3; unclear D gene. The CDR3 nucleotides are TGCGCCAGCAGCCAAGATGTTGCAGCCCCAGGGTACTTC. It encodes CASSQDVAAPGYF.